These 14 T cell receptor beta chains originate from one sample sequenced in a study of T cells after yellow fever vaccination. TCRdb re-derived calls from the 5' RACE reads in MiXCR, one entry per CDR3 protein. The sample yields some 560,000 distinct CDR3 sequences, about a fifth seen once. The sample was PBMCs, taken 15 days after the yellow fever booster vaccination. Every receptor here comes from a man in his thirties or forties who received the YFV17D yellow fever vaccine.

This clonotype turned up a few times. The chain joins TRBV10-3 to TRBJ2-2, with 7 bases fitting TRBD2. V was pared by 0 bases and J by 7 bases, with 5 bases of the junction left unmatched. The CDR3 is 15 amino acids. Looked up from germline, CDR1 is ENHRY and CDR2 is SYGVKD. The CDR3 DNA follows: TGTGCCATCAGTGAGTCCACGGCGGGAGTCGGGGAGCTGTTTTTT. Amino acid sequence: CAISESTAGVGELFF.

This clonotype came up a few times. The CDR3 sequence: CATSRDRTNQETQYF. CDR3 nucleotide sequence: TGTGCCACCAGCAGAGATAGGACCAACCAAGAGACCCAGTACTTC. The chain joins TRBV15 to TRBJ2-5, with unresolved D. In germline, CDR1 is LNHNV, CDR2 YYDKDF (reference sequence). V lost 0 bases to trimming and J lost 0 bases, with 8 bases between them. The CDR3 is made up of 15 amino acids.

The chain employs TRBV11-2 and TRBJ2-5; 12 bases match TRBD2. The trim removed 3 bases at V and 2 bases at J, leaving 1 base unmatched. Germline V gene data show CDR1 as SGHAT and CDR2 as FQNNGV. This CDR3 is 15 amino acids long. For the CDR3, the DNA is TGTGCCAGCAGCTTTGGACTAGCGGGACAAGAGACCCAGTACTTC. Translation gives CASSFGLAGQETQYF.

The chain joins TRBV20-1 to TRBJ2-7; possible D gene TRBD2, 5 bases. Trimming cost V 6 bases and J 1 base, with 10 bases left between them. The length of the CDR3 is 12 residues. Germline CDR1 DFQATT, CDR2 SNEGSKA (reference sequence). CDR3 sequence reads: CSALTRSYEQYF. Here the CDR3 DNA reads TGCAGTGCCCTAACTAGGTCCTACGAGCAGTACTTC.

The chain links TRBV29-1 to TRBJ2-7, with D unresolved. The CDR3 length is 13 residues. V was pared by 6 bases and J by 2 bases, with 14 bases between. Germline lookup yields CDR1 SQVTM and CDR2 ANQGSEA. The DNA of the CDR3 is TGCAGCGTGCGACACGGGTTTCCCTACGAGCAGTACTTC. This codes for CSVRHGFPYEQYF.

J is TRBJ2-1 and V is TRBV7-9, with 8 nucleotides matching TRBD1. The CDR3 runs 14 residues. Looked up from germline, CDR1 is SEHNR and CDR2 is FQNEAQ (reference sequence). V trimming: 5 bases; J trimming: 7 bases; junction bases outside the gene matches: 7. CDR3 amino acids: CASSIWTGSNEQFF. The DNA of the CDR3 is TGTGCCAGCAGCATTTGGACAGGGTCTAATGAGCAGTTCTTC.

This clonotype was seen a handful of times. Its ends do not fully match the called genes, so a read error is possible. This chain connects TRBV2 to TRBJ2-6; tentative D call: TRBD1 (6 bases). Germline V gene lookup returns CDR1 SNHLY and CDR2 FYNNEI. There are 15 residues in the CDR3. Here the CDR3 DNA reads TGTGCCAGCAGTGAAACAGGGCGAGGGGCCAATGTCCTGACTTTC. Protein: CASSETGRGANVLTF.

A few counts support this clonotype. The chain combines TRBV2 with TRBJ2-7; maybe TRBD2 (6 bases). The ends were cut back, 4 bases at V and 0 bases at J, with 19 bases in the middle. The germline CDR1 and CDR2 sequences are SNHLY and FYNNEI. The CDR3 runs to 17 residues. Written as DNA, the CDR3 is TGTGCCAGCAGTGCCACCGCGGGACTTAGGAGCTCCTACGAGCAGTACTTC. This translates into CASSATAGLRSSYEQYF.

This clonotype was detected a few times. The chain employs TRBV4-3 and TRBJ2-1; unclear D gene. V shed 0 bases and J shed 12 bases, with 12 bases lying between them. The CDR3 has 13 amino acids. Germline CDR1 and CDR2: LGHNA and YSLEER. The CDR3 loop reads CASSQDSGSRQFF. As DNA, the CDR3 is TGCGCCAGCAGCCAAGATAGTGGAAGTCGGCAGTTCTTC.

Here the CDR3 DNA reads TGCGCCAGCAGCCAAGACACGGGGACTAGCTCCTACAATGAGCAGTTCTTC. It specifies CASSQDTGTSSYNEQFF. V is TRBV4-3 and J is TRBJ2-1; 8 nucleotides align to TRBD2. Germline V lookup: CDR1 LGHNA, CDR2 YSLEER. The CDR3 is 17 amino acids. J gave up 0 bases and V 0 bases, and 4 bases lay outside the gene matches.

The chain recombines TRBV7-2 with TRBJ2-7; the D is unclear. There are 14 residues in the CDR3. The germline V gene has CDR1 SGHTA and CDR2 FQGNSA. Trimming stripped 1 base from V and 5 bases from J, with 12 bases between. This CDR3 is CASSLDVRSHEQYF. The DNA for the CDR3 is TGTGCCAGCAGCTTAGATGTTAGATCCCACGAGCAGTACTTC.

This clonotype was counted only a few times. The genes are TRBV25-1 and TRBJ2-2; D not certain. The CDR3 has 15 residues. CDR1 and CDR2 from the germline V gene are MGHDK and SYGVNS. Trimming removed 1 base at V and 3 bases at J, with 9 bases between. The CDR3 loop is CASSESGTYTGELFF. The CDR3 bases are TGTGCCAGCAGTGAATCAGGCACGTACACCGGGGAGCTGTTTTTT. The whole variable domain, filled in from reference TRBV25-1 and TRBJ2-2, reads EADIYQTPRYLVIGTGKKITLECSQTMGHDKMYWYQQDPGMELHLIHYSYGVNSTEKGDLSSESTVSRIRTEHFPLTLESARPSHTSQYLCASSESGTYTGELFFGEGSRLTVL.

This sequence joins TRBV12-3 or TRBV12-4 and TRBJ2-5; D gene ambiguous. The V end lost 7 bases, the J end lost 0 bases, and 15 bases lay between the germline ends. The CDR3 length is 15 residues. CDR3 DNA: TGTGCCAGCACCAGTCAGAGCAAACACCAAGAGACCCAGTACTTC. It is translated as CASTSQSKHQETQYF.

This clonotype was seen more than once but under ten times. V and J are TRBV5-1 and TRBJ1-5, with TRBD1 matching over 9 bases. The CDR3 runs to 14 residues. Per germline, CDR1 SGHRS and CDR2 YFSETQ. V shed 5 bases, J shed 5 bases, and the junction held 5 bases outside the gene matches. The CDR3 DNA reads TGCGCCAGCAGTCAAGGGACAGGGCATCAGCCCCAGCATTTT. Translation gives CASSQGTGHQPQHF.